The subject of this entry is one T cell receptor (beta chain). There are many counts of this clonotype. This receptor's antigen is unknown. No base quality values were provided; no much bigger clone lies one nucleotide off. The sample originates from a study of T cells in Graves' hyperthyroidism and ophthalmopathy (dated 2019 in TCRdb). Regarding the research as a whole: Peripheral blood samples were taken at the time of initial diagnosis, prior to any treatment. The roughly 91 discovery patients were randomly split 7:3 into training and test sets. An independent validation cohort of 18 to 20 hyperthyroidism patients and some 15 patients who later progressed to ophthalmopathy tested prospective prediction of ophthalmopathy. Following sampling, methimazole starting at 30 mg daily was given to hyperthyroidism patients, and high-dose intravenous methylprednisolone was given to ophthalmopathy patients. Thyroid tissue and blood T-cell repertoires from roughly 6 Graves' hyperthyroidism patients were also compared in the study. To identify TCR V-J signatures that set the groups apart, the researchers used a discovery cohort of 100 patients, made up of approximately 43 with Graves' ophthalmopathy and 57 with stable Graves' hyperthyroidism. TCR Vbeta CDR3 sequencing of some 140 peripheral blood samples (more than 40 ophthalmopathy, about 74 hyperthyroidism and around 17 progressor patients) is reported in the paper. Paper-wide results and their limitations: In cross-validation, a model built on a 13 V-J signature told ophthalmopathy apart from stable hyperthyroidism with about 90% sensitivity and roughly 81% specificity, and in testing the same model reached 80%/75%. No statistical method was used to set the sample size in advance, and investigators knew the group allocation. Most expanded thyroid clonotypes (frequency above 0.001) were also detected in blood, suggesting blood repertoires may reflect thyroid immune responses. In validation, the model predicted progression to ophthalmopathy with 55% to 71% sensitivity and about 72% specificity, a median of approximately 6.7 months before onset.

Based on the germline V gene (reference sequence), the CDR1 and CDR2 sequences are LNHDA and SQIVND. The CDR3 contains 15 residues, cysteine and phenylalanine counted. Only the CDR3 portion is preserved as DNA: 45 bases, with reading frame beginning at the first base. Relative to germline, V is 3 bases shorter and J is 8 bases shorter, with 19 bases between their ends. The TCR beta CDR3 regions were amplified from RNA transcripts. For the first round of RT-PCR on the TCR CDR3, the HTBI primer set was used together with the Qiagen OneStep RT-PCR kit. A second multiplex PCR round built the libraries, followed by size selection and purification. Libraries were sequenced paired-end with 100 bp reads on an Illumina HiSeq2000. In the source study's methods: Raw data were processed with SOAPnuke, discarding reads with adapters, uncalled bases, mean Phred below 15, or no exact constant-primer or identifier match. COPE v1.2.5 was used to merge the high-quality paired reads, and each unique nucleotide sequence was defined as a clonotype. MiTCR v1.1 was used to align clonotypes to the IMGT TRBV, TRBD and TRBJ reference segments. The analysis was restricted to V-J combinations with a frequency above 0.0001, which together covered about 99% of the repertoires. The TCS score was defined as F50 (clonal expansion) divided by E x V (chaos), with BLOSUM62-based TCRdist calculated between CDR3 peptides within each V-J. Welch's t-statistics and random forest reduced just over 500 V-J features to about 12, which were used in a naive Bayes classifier (R e1071). Starting from the raw public reads, TCRdb applied fastp trimming at Q25, assembled clones with MiXCR and retained in-frame beta chains. Identical CDR3 protein sequences are pooled into one entry, listed with their most common genes and DNA. The V and J calls here are based on TCRdb, not the publication. This sample gives hundreds of thousands of distinct CDR3 sequences in total; 11% to 15% of them show up just once. Roughly a tenth of the sample goes to the ten largest clones.

Stable Graves' hyperthyroidism was defined as the absence of progression to ophthalmopathy over 18 months of follow-up. Hyperthyroidism patients were newly diagnosed, had a disease duration of under 2 months, and were aged 18 to 65 years. Exclusion was applied to patients with uncontrolled infections, other autoimmune diseases, pregnancy or lactation. Diagnoses were established on the basis of clinical symptoms, serum thyroxine and TRAb, thyroid ultrasound, and orbital computed tomography. PBMCs were separated from roughly 9.3 ml of fresh peripheral blood using Ficoll-Paque density gradient centrifugation. Trizol reagent was used to extract total RNA, and RNA quality was then checked on an Agilent 2100 Bioanalyzer.

The chain was built from TRBV19 and TRBJ1-2; the D segment cannot be called with confidence. This TCR came from a woman younger than 30 with Graves' hyperthyroidism. The specimen sequenced was blood. Here the CDR3 is given as CASSMYGERKGGYTF. The DNA sequence is given as TGTGCCAGTAGTATGTACGGGGAGAGGAAGGGCGGCTACACCTTC.